This TCR beta chain was recorded in a study of T cell repertoires in cytomegalovirus infection. TCRdb redid the calling of the reads with MiXCR, one entry per CDR3 protein. Of about 570,000 distinct CDR3 sequences detected, approximately 40% appear once; the ten largest clones hold about half. On this clonotype: Its matching antigen is unknown.

The CDR3 runs to 14 residues. Germline V gene sequence: CDR1 LNHDA, CDR2 SQIVND (reference sequence). The J segment lost 6 bases and the V segment lost 5 bases, leaving 3 bases of the junction unmatched. The specimen was cultured PBMCs, collected from culture after CMV antigen stimulation. The chain combines TRBV19 with TRBJ2-2, with 10 bases identical to TRBD1. This receptor was identified in a human donor in good health (CMV status not recorded). Some clones in this sample may be carry-over from other donors' samples. CDR3 DNA sequence: TGTGCCAGTAGTGCGGACAGGGGGGCCGGGGAGCTGTTTTTT. Its translation: CASSADRGAGELFF.